The 28 T cell receptor beta chains below all came from one sample that was sequenced in a study of cytomegalovirus exposure and HLA in healthy donors. PCR was performed using 60 Vbeta and 13 Jbeta primers. Profiling relied on immunoSEQ multiplex PCR, and the TCRdb table lists in-frame clones only, not all of them. The sample yields about 120,000 clones, about 80% seen once. The sequenced sample was PBMCs. These receptors were taken from a man aged 30 to 45 in good health and CMV-seropositive.

V gene TRBV9 combines with J gene TRBJ2-2; D remains unclear. Germline V gene sequence: CDR1 SGDLS, CDR2 YYNGEE. This CDR3 contains 12 residues. V was trimmed by 6 bases and J by 1 base, leaving 4 bases between them. CDR3 nucleotide sequence: TGTGCCAGCAACAGGAACACCGGGGAGCTGTTTTTT. It encodes CASNRNTGELFF.

The rearrangement joins TRBV5-1 to TRBJ1-1; the D gene is possibly TRBD1 (5 bases). This CDR3 spans 13 amino acids. Germline CDR1 reads SGHRS; CDR2 reads YFSETQ. V dropped 4 bases and J dropped 11 bases, with 18 bases sitting between them. The CDR3 nucleotides read TGCGCCAGCAGCGGGGCCAGGGCAGGTGCGGCTTTCTTT. This gives the protein CASSGARAGAAFF.

This chain joins TRBV7-9 and TRBJ2-2; TRBD1 aligns across 7 bases. Trimming removed 5 bases from V and 4 bases from J; junction bases left unmatched: 10. The CDR3 totals 16 residues. Germline V gene lookup returns CDR1 SEHNR and CDR2 FQNEAQ (reference sequence). The CDR3 DNA reads TGTGCCAGCAGCCGCGAGGGACAGACCCTCACCGGGGAGCTGTTTTTT. It is translated as CASSREGQTLTGELFF.

This chain connects TRBV2 to TRBJ2-1, with D possibly being TRBD2 (6 bases). Trimming left V 7 bases short and J 7 bases short, with 23 bases between. The CDR3 has 16 residues. Germline values: CDR1 SNHLY, CDR2 FYNNEI. This CDR3 reads CASTSMGTPAENEQFF. The CDR3 DNA sequence: TGTGCCAGCACCTCAATGGGGACTCCGGCAGAGAATGAGCAGTTCTTC.

This clone occurred a few times. The J gene is TRBJ2-5, the V gene TRBV6-6; the D gene is possibly TRBD1 (5 bases). Germline-derived CDR1 and CDR2 are MNHNY and SVGAGI (reference sequence). The CDR3 covers 13 residues. Between the trimmed V and J ends, which lost 5 bases and 6 bases, there was a span of 13 bases. The CDR3, as DNA: TGTGCCAGCAGTACAGGCGTCAGGCAGACCCAGTACTTC. Translated: CASSTGVRQTQYF.

V and J are TRBV27 and TRBJ1-1; unclear D gene. Trimming shortened V by 8 bases and J by 1 base, and 11 bases separated the two germline ends. The germline V gene encodes CDR1 MNHEY and CDR2 SMNVEV (reference sequence). This CDR3 has 13 amino acids. In DNA form, the CDR3 reads TGTGCCAGCTCCCTCCGGGAGAACACTGAAGCTTTCTTT. Encoded protein: CASSLRENTEAFF.

V gene TRBV5-4 combines with J gene TRBJ1-2; the D is unclear. Trimming left V 0 bases short and J 4 bases short, with 10 bases between. This CDR3 is built from 14 residues. Germline V gene data show CDR1 as SGHNT and CDR2 as YYREEE (reference sequence). In DNA form, the CDR3 reads TGTGCCAGCAGCTTGGACAACAGATCCTATGGCTACACCTTC. It translates to CASSLDNRSYGYTF. The variable domain in full, completed from reference TRBV5-4 and TRBJ1-2, reads ETGVTQSPTHLIKTRGQQVTLRCSSQSGHNTVSWYQQALGQGPQFIFQYYREEENGRGNFPPRFSGLQFPNYSSELNVNALELDDSALYLCASSLDNRSYGYTFGSGTRLTVV.

The gene calls are TRBV10-2 and TRBJ1-6, with D unresolved. Germline V gene lookup returns CDR1 WSHSY and CDR2 SAAADI. With 2 bases removed from V and 7 bases from J, the gap between germline ends came to 9 bases. The CDR3 contains 14 residues. CDR3 sequence reads: CASSERAGNSPLHF. The CDR3 DNA reads as TGCGCCAGCAGTGAGAGGGCGGGGAATTCACCCCTCCACTTT.

J is TRBJ1-5 and V is TRBV30; TRBD1 aligns across 8 bases. Germline V CDR1 and CDR2: GTSNPN, SVGIG (reference sequence). J gave up 6 bases and V 0 bases, and 13 bases lay outside the gene matches. The CDR3 contains 17 residues. The CDR3 nucleotides read TGTGCCTGGAGTGTACGGGTTGGGCAGGGGGCACGTCAGCCCCAGCATTTT. Translating it yields CAWSVRVGQGARQPQHF.

This clone was found a few times. V and J are TRBV27 and TRBJ1-5; D is undetermined. Germline V lookup: CDR1 MNHEY, CDR2 SMNVEV (reference sequence). V was pared by 3 bases and J by 8 bases, with 11 bases between. There are 13 residues in the CDR3. The CDR3 is CASSLRVVEPQHF. Here the CDR3 DNA reads TGTGCCAGCAGTTTGCGGGTAGTGGAGCCCCAGCATTTT.

The chain has TRBV7-2 and TRBJ2-3; 7 positions agree with TRBD2. The junction had 14 bases not matched to a gene; V was cut back by 5 bases and J by 3 bases. Germline CDR1 is SGHTA and CDR2 is FQGNSA. There are 17 residues in the CDR3. CDR3 DNA: TGTGCCAGCAGCCGTCTAGCGGTGGGGATATCAACAGATACGCAGTATTTT. This gives the protein CASSRLAVGISTDTQYF.

This rearrangement joins TRBV27 to TRBJ2-7, with D unresolved. Trimming pared 5 bases from V and 5 bases from J, leaving 10 bases between. The CDR3 spans 12 residues. The germline V gene encodes CDR1 MNHEY and CDR2 SMNVEV (reference sequence). The CDR3 reads CASSGRFHEQYF. The CDR3 DNA is TGTGCCAGCAGTGGCAGGTTCCACGAGCAGTACTTC.

The chain's CDR3 is CASSVTGGWGYGYTF. DNA of the CDR3: TGTGCCAGCAGCGTTACAGGGGGCTGGGGTTATGGCTACACCTTC. This chain links TRBV7-2 with TRBJ1-2, with TRBD1 identical over 9 bases. Germline lookup yields CDR1 SGHTA and CDR2 FQGNSA. The CDR3 extends over 15 amino acids. The V and J ends lost 5 bases and 5 bases, in that order; junction bases with no gene match: 9.

V and J are TRBV4-3 and TRBJ2-7, with D tentatively TRBD2 (7 bases). CDR1 is LGHNA and CDR2 is YSLEER in the germline V gene. The V gene lost 4 bases and the J gene lost 6 bases, with 16 bases spanning the gap. The CDR3 sequence is 14 residues long. The CDR3 loop reads CASSPRGGASEQYF. DNA for the CDR3: TGCGCCAGCAGCCCTCGAGGGGGGGCGAGCGAGCAGTACTTC.

The chain couples TRBV5-6 to TRBJ2-5, with 9 bases lining up with TRBD2. With 1 base clipped from V and 5 bases from J, the junction kept 6 bases outside the gene matches. This CDR3 contains 15 residues. The germline V gene encodes CDR1 SGHDT and CDR2 YYEEEE. In DNA, the CDR3 is TGTGCCAGCAGCTTGAGGAGCGGGAGGAGCGAGACCCAGTACTTC. Its translation is CASSLRSGRSETQYF.

A few counts support this clone. The chain uses TRBV5-4 and TRBJ1-1; D not certain. Germline values: CDR1 SGHNT, CDR2 YYREEE (reference sequence). CDR3 size: 11 residues. The V and J ends lost 7 bases and 6 bases respectively, with 10 bases between them. CDR3 amino acids: CASQGVSEAFF. As DNA, the CDR3 is TGTGCCAGCCAAGGAGTTTCTGAAGCTTTCTTT.

This rearrangement joins TRBV28 to TRBJ2-1, with 10 positions matching TRBD1. The V gene's germline CDR1 is MDHEN and CDR2 SYDVKM. This CDR3 region has 17 residues. Losses at the gene ends were 3 bases for V and 3 bases for J; bases not matched to a gene: 8. The CDR3 DNA follows: TGTGCCAGCAGTTTTTCTCGGACAGGGGGTTTCTACAATGAGCAGTTCTTC. Translating it yields CASSFSRTGGFYNEQFF.

The chain uses TRBV5-1 and TRBJ2-1; possible D gene TRBD2, 5 bases. Germline lookup yields CDR1 SGHRS and CDR2 YFSETQ. V dropped 3 bases and J dropped 0 bases, with 16 bases sitting between them. The CDR3 spans 17 residues. CDR3 loop: CASSSSERGPSYNEQFF. The CDR3 DNA reads TGCGCCAGCAGCTCCTCAGAAAGAGGGCCCTCCTACAATGAGCAGTTCTTC.

This clone was detected once. The gene calls are TRBV2 and TRBJ1-3; TRBD1 aligns across 8 bases. V lost 5 bases and J lost 0; bases outside the gene matches: 3. The CDR3 has 15 residues. The germline CDR1 and CDR2 sequences are SNHLY and FYNNEI. CDR3 nucleotide sequence: TGTGCCAGCAGTCAGGGACAGGCCTCTGGAAACACCATATATTTT. Protein: CASSQGQASGNTIYF.

The rearrangement links TRBV5-5 to TRBJ2-7, with 11 bases that match TRBD2. The V and J ends lost 4 bases and 5 bases, in that order; junction bases with no gene match: 14. This CDR3 is built from 17 residues. Germline CDR1 and CDR2: SGHKS and YYEKEE (reference sequence). The CDR3 bases are TGTGCCAGCAGCCCGCTACTTTTACTAGCGGGAGAGGACGAGCAGTACTTC. This gives the protein CASSPLLLLAGEDEQYF.

V is TRBV7-2 and J is TRBJ1-1; a weak D match, TRBD1 (5 bases). The CDR3 sequence is 13 residues long. V shed 4 bases and J shed 1 base, with 7 bases lying between them. Germline CDR1 reads SGHTA; CDR2 reads FQGNSA. CDR3 residues: CASSSGWNTEAFF. DNA for the CDR3: TGTGCCAGCAGCTCAGGGTGGAACACTGAAGCTTTCTTT.

J is TRBJ2-4 and V is TRBV25-1, with a weak D call TRBD2 (5 bases). The germline V gene has CDR1 MGHDK and CDR2 SYGVNS. There are 18 residues in the CDR3. Trimming removed 0 bases from V and 0 bases from J, with 15 bases in between. CDR3: CASSEYGSHSLAKNIQYF. The CDR3 DNA reads as TGTGCCAGCAGTGAATATGGGAGCCACAGCCTAGCCAAAAACATTCAGTACTTC.

This clone has only one observation. The chain employs TRBV11-2 and TRBJ1-2; 8 bases align to TRBD1. The CDR3 consists of 14 residues. Germline CDR1 SGHAT, CDR2 FQNNGV. The J segment lost 6 bases and the V segment lost 5 bases, leaving 8 bases of the junction unmatched. DNA for the CDR3: TGTGCCAGCAGCCCGGACAGGGTTTATAATGGCTACACCTTC. It specifies CASSPDRVYNGYTF.

The gene calls are TRBV7-6 and TRBJ2-2, with 9 nucleotides matching TRBD2. Trimming removed 6 bases from V and 6 bases from J; junction bases left unmatched: 5. The V gene's germline CDR1 is SGHVS and CDR2 FNYEAQ. The CDR3 is 14 residues long. CDR3 sequence reads: CASREGGRAGELFF. As DNA, the CDR3 is TGTGCCAGCAGGGAAGGCGGGAGGGCCGGGGAGCTGTTTTTT. The full variable domain, rest sourced from reference TRBV7-6 and TRBJ2-2, is GAGVSQSPRYKVTKRGQDVALRCDPISGHVSLYWYRQALGQGPEFLTYFNYEAQQDKSGLPNDRFSAERPEGSISTLTIQRTEQRDSAMYRCASREGGRAGELFFGEGSRLTVL.

This clone was seen more than once but under ten times. The chain is built from TRBV9 and TRBJ2-7; 8 nucleotides agree with TRBD1. There are 15 residues in the CDR3. V shed 4 bases, J shed 4 bases, and the junction held 10 bases outside the gene matches. Germline assignment: CDR1 SGDLS and CDR2 YYNGEE. CDR3 loop: CASSLRTGLSYEQYF. The CDR3 DNA follows: TGTGCCAGCAGCCTCAGGACAGGGTTGAGTTACGAGCAGTACTTC.

This sequence joins TRBV5-4 and TRBJ1-5; 9 bases align to TRBD1. Looked up from germline, CDR1 is SGHNT and CDR2 is YYREEE (reference sequence). This CDR3 has 14 residues. The junction had 6 bases not matched to a gene; V was cut back by 4 bases and J by 7 bases. CDR3 DNA sequence: TGTGCCAGCAGCCGGGACAGGGAGGGACAGCCCCAGCATTTT. Encoded protein: CASSRDREGQPQHF. The full variable domain, completed using reference TRBV5-4 and TRBJ1-5, is ETGVTQSPTHLIKTRGQQVTLRCSSQSGHNTVSWYQQALGQGPQFIFQYYREEENGRGNFPPRFSGLQFPNYSSELNVNALELDDSALYLCASSRDREGQPQHFGDGTRLSIL.

This chain links TRBV7-6 with TRBJ2-3, with D perhaps TRBD1 (6 bases). CDR1 SGHVS and CDR2 FNYEAQ come from the germline V gene. The CDR3 contains 13 residues. Trimming took 2 bases from V and 6 from J, leaving 9 bases between them. CDR3 loop: CASSLTGPDTQYF. CDR3 bases: TGTGCCAGCAGCTTAACAGGGCCCGATACGCAGTATTTT.

This chain joins TRBV27 and TRBJ2-1, with 12 bases fitting TRBD2. Looked up from germline, CDR1 is MNHEY and CDR2 is SMNVEV (reference sequence). The V segment lost 6 bases and the J segment 8 bases; nucleotides outside the gene matches: 11. The CDR3 is 16 amino acids. The CDR3 spells CASSLLLAGGIDEQFF. CDR3 bases: TGTGCCAGCAGCCTCCTCCTAGCGGGAGGGATCGATGAGCAGTTCTTC.